The clone carrying this TCR beta chain was detected ten times or more. Its antigen is still unknown. Trimming took 4 bases from V and 6 from J, leaving 9 bases between them. Germline V gene lookup returns CDR1 MDHEN and CDR2 SYDVKM. This CDR3 comprises 12 residues. The authors prepared the TCRbeta library with unique molecular identifiers. MiXCR was run by TCRdb on the PCR reads, yielding one entry per CDR3 protein. The sample consists of a few hundred thousand distinct CDR3 sequences, roughly 9.1% of them appearing once. The sample comes from a study of T-cell reconstitution after alpha-beta-depleted transplantation in children. Regarding the study as a whole: About two months after transplant, alpha-beta T cells reportedly came from several hundred expanded graft clones. T-cell counts and diversity at one year following transplant were attributed mainly to newly produced T cells.

The sequences come from PBMCs, collected before TCRalphabeta/CD19-depleted stem cell transplant. The receptor was derived from a boy under two years old with acute myeloid leukemia, due to receive a stem cell transplant. V is TRBV28 and J is TRBJ1-1, with D tentatively TRBD1 (6 bases). This CDR3 reads CASSSGTSEAFF. The CDR3 DNA sequence: TGTGCCAGCAGTTCAGGGACATCTGAAGCTTTCTTT.